This T cell receptor beta chain was recorded in a study of beta chain features in type 1 diabetes. Overall study: Examination of sorted cells across all samples involved about 100,000,000 cells.

The CDR3 is made up of 14 amino acids. Trimming shortened V by 5 bases and J by 9 bases, and 19 bases separated the two germline ends. Germline CDR1 and CDR2: MNHEY and SVGAGI. Study-level results: TCRB CDR3s from Type 1 diabetes patients were moderately but significantly shorter in all four CD4+ subsets. Shorter templates may be favored by PCR, equally so in patients and controls.

Using CD45RO/CCR7/CD25/CD127/CD95/CD27, CD4+ naive, central memory, regulatory and stem cell-like memory cells were sorted. With respect to this clone: Its antigen remains unknown.

Every bit of the isolated RNA underwent reverse transcription, so sequencing read expressed TCRB transcripts. Data came from immunoSEQ multiplex PCR; TCRdb stores just in-frame clones and leaves some out. The sample lists about 320,000 clones; approximately 15% were seen once. Source material: central memory CD4+ T cells from blood. This chain joins TRBV6-5 and TRBJ2-5; D remains ambiguous. The source of this sequence is a man younger than 45 in good health. CDR3 nucleotides: TGTGCCAGCAGTCGATACGGCAGGATAGGGTCCCAGTACTTC. It codes for CASSRYGRIGSQYF.